The rows below give T cell receptor beta chains drawn from one sample of a study of T cells after yellow fever vaccination. TCRdb passed the 5' RACE reads through MiXCR, listing each CDR3 protein once. The sample shows more than 350,000 distinct CDR3 sequences, approximately 10% of them seen only once. The input for sequencing was PBMCs, taken on the day of the first yellow fever vaccination. The receptors stem from a man aged 18 to 35 who received the YFV17D yellow fever vaccine. CDR3s include the opening cysteine and the closing phenylalanine or tryptophan. A D gene is named only where the DNA matches it firmly. Clone size, where shown, is once, few, many, or a class for clones that have expanded.

CDR3nt	CDR3aa	v_gene	j_gene	d_gene	abundance
TGTGCCAGCAGCCAAGATCGGAGAGCGACCCAGTACTTC	CASSQDRRATQYF	TRBV3-1	TRBJ2-5	-	few
TGTGCCAGCAAGACTTATAGCACAGATACGCAGTATTTT	CASKTYSTDTQYF	TRBV7-9	TRBJ2-3	-	-
TGTGCCAGCAGCTTAGGGCAGGGGGAAGCTTTCTTT	CASSLGQGEAFF	TRBV7-2	TRBJ1-1	-	many
TGCAGTGCGGTCGATACGCCCGGAGAGACCCAGTACTTC	CSAVDTPGETQYF	TRBV20-1	TRBJ2-5	-	-
TGTGCCAGCAGTTTAGGGCAGGGGGTAGGTAAGCCCCAGCATTTT	CASSLGQGVGKPQHF	TRBV12-3/TRBV12-4	TRBJ1-5	TRBD1	few
TGTGCCAGCAGCTTACTGGACAGCTACTTCGTGACCCAGTACTTC	CASSLLDSYFVTQYF	TRBV7-2	TRBJ2-5	-	few
TGCGCCAGCAGCCAAGATGGCCGGGACAATCAGCCCCAGCATTTT	CASSQDGRDNQPQHF	TRBV4-3	TRBJ1-5	-	few
TGCGCCAGCAGCTTGGATCAGGGGCTTCACATTCAGTACTTC	CASSLDQGLHIQYF	TRBV5-1	TRBJ2-4	-	-
TGTGCCAGCAGTTATAGCGGGGTGCCGCCCCAGTACTTC	CASSYSGVPPQYF	TRBV7-8	TRBJ2-5	TRBD2	many
TGTGCCAGCTCACCGGACAGATCCACTGAAGCTTTCTTT	CASSPDRSTEAFF	TRBV18	TRBJ1-1	-	-
TGTGCCACCAGTGATTCGTTCCCACAGGTCAGCTCCTACAATGAGCAGTTCTTC	CATSDSFPQVSSYNEQFF	TRBV24-1	TRBJ2-1	-	few
TGCGCCAGCAGCTTGGGGGGGCCCACCGGGGAGCTGTTTTTT	CASSLGGPTGELFF	TRBV5-1	TRBJ2-2	-	many
TGCGCCAGCAGCCCTACAGGGGGCAAAGGGGCCAACGTCCTGACTTTC	CASSPTGGKGANVLTF	TRBV4-1	TRBJ2-6	TRBD1	few
TGTGCCAGCAGTTTTAAGGGTATAGGAAACACCATATATTTT	CASSFKGIGNTIYF	TRBV12-3/TRBV12-4	TRBJ1-3	-	-
TGCGCCAGCAGCAAAAGAGGAGACAGGGCCACAGATACGCAGTATTTT	CASSKRGDRATDTQYF	TRBV4-3	TRBJ2-3	TRBD1	-
TGCGCCAGCAGCCAGACAGTGTTGGCAGATACGCAGTATTTT	CASSQTVLADTQYF	TRBV4-1	TRBJ2-3	-	-
TGTGCCACCAGTGATTTGCCTGGGAGCGGCGGGGAGCTGTTTTTT	CATSDLPGSGGELFF	TRBV24-1	TRBJ2-2	-	few
TGTGCCAGCAGTGGAGGACCAAATCAGCCCCAGCATTTT	CASSGGPNQPQHF	TRBV25-1	TRBJ1-5	-	few
TGTGCCAGCAGGGACCGGGGGGTATACACCGGGGAGCTGTTTTTT	CASRDRGVYTGELFF	TRBV12-3/TRBV12-4	TRBJ2-2	TRBD2	few
TGTGCCAGCAGCCCTCAGGGGGCTTCGAACACTGAAGCTTTCTTT	CASSPQGASNTEAFF	TRBV7-9	TRBJ1-1	TRBD1	-
TGTGCCAGCAGCTTAGGCCGGCGGGGGGGCCGGAGCGGGGAGCTGTTTTTT	CASSLGRRGGRSGELFF	TRBV13	TRBJ2-2	TRBD2	-
TGCAGCGTTGCAAGTAATAGCAATCAGCCCCAGCATTTT	CSVASNSNQPQHF	TRBV29-1	TRBJ1-5	-	few
TGTGCCAGCAGCAGAGGGACAGGGTTATGGACGAAAAATCAGCCCCAGCATTTT	CASSRGTGLWTKNQPQHF	TRBV5-6	TRBJ1-5	TRBD1	few
TGTGCCAGCAGCTTGATTAGCGGGGGGAGCACAGATACGCAGTATTTT	CASSLISGGSTDTQYF	TRBV7-3	TRBJ2-3	TRBD2	few
TGTGCCAGCAGCTTGGGCCCAGGGCCACAAGAGACCCAGTACTTC	CASSLGPGPQETQYF	TRBV5-4	TRBJ2-5	-	-
TGTGCCAGCAGCCAGCGGGGCGTGTACCAAGAGACCCAGTACTTC	CASSQRGVYQETQYF	TRBV13	TRBJ2-5	TRBD2	few
TGTGCCAGCAGCCCCCTCGGTCCCGACACAGATACGCAGTATTTT	CASSPLGPDTDTQYF	TRBV7-3	TRBJ2-3	-	few
TGTGCCAGCAGTGAATTGGGCCCCGGACCCTTCCCCGGGGAGCTGTTTTTT	CASSELGPGPFPGELFF	TRBV2	TRBJ2-2	-	-
TGTGCCAGCAGCCCACTAAACAAGGCGGAACTGTTTTTT	CASSPLNKAELFF	TRBV7-6	TRBJ1-4	-	many
TGCGCCAGCAGCTTGAACCTCAACGAGCAGTACTTC	CASSLNLNEQYF	TRBV5-1	TRBJ2-7	-	many
TGCAGTGATATGGGGGGGGCCACAGATACGCAGTATTTT	CSDMGGATDTQYF	TRBV20-1	TRBJ2-3	-	-
TGTGCCAGTACCCGGACAGGTTCTGGGGCTTTCTTT	CASTRTGSGAFF	TRBV19	TRBJ1-1	TRBD1	few
TGTGCCAGCAGTGAAAGAGGGACCACTGAAGCTTTCTTT	CASSERGTTEAFF	TRBV2	TRBJ1-1	-	-
TGTGCCAGCAGCCTCGGGACCTGGGGCCGCTCCAATGAGCAGTTCTTC	CASSLGTWGRSNEQFF	TRBV7-6	TRBJ2-1	-	-
TGTGCCAGCACCCCATCAGCGGGGGGTTCCGGAGAGCAGTTCTTC	CASTPSAGGSGEQFF	TRBV7-9	TRBJ2-1	TRBD2	few
TGTGCCAGCAGCTCCTTAGCGGGGGGGCTCGCAGATACGCAGTATTTT	CASSSLAGGLADTQYF	TRBV7-2	TRBJ2-3	TRBD2	many
TGTGCCAGTAGCCCCACGCGCGGAATTAGCTATGGCTACACCTTC	CASSPTRGISYGYTF	TRBV19	TRBJ1-2	-	few
TGTGCCAGCAGCCCCGACAGGGATGATACGCCGTATTTT	CASSPDRDDTPYF	TRBV5-4	TRBJ2-3	TRBD1	-
TGCGCCAGCAGGGGGACGGGACAGTTGAACACTGAAGCTTTCTTT	CASRGTGQLNTEAFF	TRBV4-1	TRBJ1-1	TRBD1	-
TGTGCCAGCAGTTTAGCCGAGCGGGGACAAGAGACCCAGTACTTC	CASSLAERGQETQYF	TRBV12-3/TRBV12-4	TRBJ2-5	TRBD2	-
TGTGCCATCAGTGAGCGGAGGGACCTCAGAACAGATACGCAGTATTTT	CAISERRDLRTDTQYF	TRBV10-3	TRBJ2-3	-	few
TGTGCCAGCAGCTTAGCCACAGCCTGGGGCGCCGGGGAGCTGTTTTTT	CASSLATAWGAGELFF	TRBV7-2	TRBJ2-2	-	-
TGTGCCAGCAGCCAAGAACGGGCAGACATAGGCTACACCTTC	CASSQERADIGYTF	TRBV4-2	TRBJ1-2	-	-
TGCGCCAGCAGTGATGGCGGTGGGGAGACCCAGTACTTC	CASSDGGGETQYF	TRBV10-2	TRBJ2-5	-	few
TGTGCCAGCAGTTTAGACCCCTGGCAGGGGGGAGTCTTCCTCTTC	CASSLDPWQGGVFLF	TRBV27	TRBJ2-7	-	few
TGTGCCAGCAGCTTAGTTGACTGGTCGGCAACTAATGAAAAACTGTTTTTT	CASSLVDWSATNEKLFF	TRBV7-2	TRBJ1-4	-	-
TGTGCCAGCAGTGGACTCCGACAGGGGACCGGGGAGCTGTTTTTT	CASSGLRQGTGELFF	TRBV3-1	TRBJ2-2	TRBD1	few
TGTGCCAGCACCTCGCTTGGACAGGGGGTCTATGAGCAGTTCTTC	CASTSLGQGVYEQFF	TRBV3-1	TRBJ2-1	TRBD1	-
TGCAGCGTTGACGGGTTCCAAGAGACCCAGTACTTC	CSVDGFQETQYF	TRBV29-1	TRBJ2-5	-	few
TGTGCCAGCAGTTTGAACCAGGGGGTTGATCAGCCCCAGCATTTT	CASSLNQGVDQPQHF	TRBV12-3/TRBV12-4	TRBJ1-5	TRBD1	-
TGCAGCGTTGAACAGGGATCCGTCAATGAGCAGTTCTTC	CSVEQGSVNEQFF	TRBV29-1	TRBJ2-1	-	once
TGTGCCAGCAGCAAACAGGGGTACGGCACTGAAGCTTTCTTT	CASSKQGYGTEAFF	TRBV7-3	TRBJ1-1	TRBD1	once
TGTGCCAGCAGTGAACGGACAGGGATATTCTATGGCTACACCTTC	CASSERTGIFYGYTF	TRBV6-1	TRBJ1-2	TRBD1	-
TGCGCCAGCAGCTTGGGCGGGACTAGCGACCAAGAGACCCAGTACTTC	CASSLGGTSDQETQYF	TRBV5-1	TRBJ2-5	TRBD2	-